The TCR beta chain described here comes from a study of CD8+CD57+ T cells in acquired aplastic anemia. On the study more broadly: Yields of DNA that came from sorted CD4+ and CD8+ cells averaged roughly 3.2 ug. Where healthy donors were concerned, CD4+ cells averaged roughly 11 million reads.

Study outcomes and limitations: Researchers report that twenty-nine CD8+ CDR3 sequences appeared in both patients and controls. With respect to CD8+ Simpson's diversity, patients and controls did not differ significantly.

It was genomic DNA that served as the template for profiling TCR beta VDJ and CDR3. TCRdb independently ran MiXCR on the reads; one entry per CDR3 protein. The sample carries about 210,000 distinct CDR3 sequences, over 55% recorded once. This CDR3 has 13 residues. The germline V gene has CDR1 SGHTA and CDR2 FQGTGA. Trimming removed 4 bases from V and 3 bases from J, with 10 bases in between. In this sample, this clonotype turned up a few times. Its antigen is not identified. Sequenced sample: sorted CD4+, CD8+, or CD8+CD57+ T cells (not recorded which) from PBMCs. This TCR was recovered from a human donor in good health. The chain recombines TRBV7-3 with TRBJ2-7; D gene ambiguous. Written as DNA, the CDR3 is TGTGCCAGCAGCTACAACTTGGGCTACGAGCAGTACTTC. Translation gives CASSYNLGYEQYF.